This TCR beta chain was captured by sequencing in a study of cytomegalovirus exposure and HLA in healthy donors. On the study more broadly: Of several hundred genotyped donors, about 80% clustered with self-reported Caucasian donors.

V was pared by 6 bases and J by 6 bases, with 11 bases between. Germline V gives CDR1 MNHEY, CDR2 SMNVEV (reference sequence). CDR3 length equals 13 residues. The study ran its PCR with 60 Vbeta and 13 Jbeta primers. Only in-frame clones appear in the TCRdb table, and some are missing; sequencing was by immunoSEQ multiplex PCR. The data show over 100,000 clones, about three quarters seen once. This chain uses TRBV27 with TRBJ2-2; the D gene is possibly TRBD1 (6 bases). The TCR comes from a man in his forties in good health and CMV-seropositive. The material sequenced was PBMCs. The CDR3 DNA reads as TGTGCCAGCAGGAAAACAGGGTCCGGGGAGCTGTTTTTT. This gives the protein CASRKTGSGELFF.